This TCR beta chain comes out of a study of beta chain features in type 1 diabetes. Broader study findings: A PCR bias possibly favoring shorter templates would apply equally to patients and controls. No resolution was reached here on whether HLA type influences TCRB rearrangement.

Expressed TCRB transcripts were sequenced, since all the RNA that had been isolated was reverse transcribed. Naive, central memory and regulatory T cell samples yielded around 3.6 million reads on average. Sequenced by immunoSEQ multiplex PCR; TCRdb stores in-frame clones only, minus some. Of around 340,000 clones in the sample, 6.5% to 10% were seen once. This clone came up a few times. Antigen: not known. The length of the CDR3 is 12 residues. Trimming removed 11 bases from V and 4 bases from J, with 14 bases in between. CDR1 is SEHNR, CDR2 FQNEAQ, per germline (reference sequence). J is TRBJ2-5 and V is TRBV7-9, with no clear D. The receptor's source is a woman aged 18-29 years in good health. Sequencing input: central memory CD4+ T cells from blood. The DNA of the CDR3 is TGTGCCTTCAACTCGGGTGGAGAGACCCAGTACTTC. This gives the protein CAFNSGGETQYF.